These 18 T cell receptor beta chains originate from one sample sequenced in a study of T cell responses to AZD1222 COVID-19 vaccine. Only in-frame clones appear in the TCRdb table, and some are missing; sequencing was by immunoSEQ multiplex PCR. This table has approximately 200,000 clones, roughly 94% appearing once. The source material was peripheral blood, sampled 28 days after the second dose of the MenACWY control vaccine. The receptors stem from an adult who received the MenACWY meningococcal vaccine as a control.

The V and J genes are TRBV12-3 or TRBV12-4 and TRBJ2-2; no definite D call. The CDR3 is 13 amino acids. Trimming removed 1 base at V and 6 bases at J, with 6 bases between. The CDR3 spells CASSLGTPGELFF. DNA for the CDR3: TGTGCCAGCAGTTTAGGGACCCCCGGGGAGCTGTTTTTT.

This chain connects TRBV30 to TRBJ2-2; perhaps TRBD2 as D (6 bases). The CDR3 extends over 14 amino acids. Trimming removed 4 bases at V and 0 bases at J, with 9 bases between. CDR1 is GTSNPN, CDR2 SVGIG, per germline (reference sequence). The CDR3 sequence is CAWMEGTNTGELFF. In nucleotides, the CDR3 is TGTGCCTGGATGGAGGGAACGAACACCGGGGAGCTGTTTTTT. The full variable domain, in which reference TRBV30 and TRBJ2-2 provide the parts outside the CDR3, is SQTIHQWPATLVQPVGSPLSLECTVEGTSNPNLYWYRQAAGRGLQLLFYSVGIGQISSEVPQNLSASRPQDRQFILSSKKLLLSDSGFYLCAWMEGTNTGELFFGEGSRLTVL.

The chain is built from TRBV27 and TRBJ1-5; a possible D gene is TRBD1 (5 bases). The CDR3 has 17 residues. Germline CDR1 and CDR2: MNHEY and SMNVEV (reference sequence). Trimming stripped 2 bases from V and 0 bases from J, with 14 bases between. CDR3 DNA: TGTGCCAGCAGTTTAAGCTCCAGGGTCTATAGCAATCAGCCCCAGCATTTT. Translated: CASSLSSRVYSNQPQHF.

V usage is TRBV19 and J usage is TRBJ2-3; 8 nucleotides align to TRBD2. Trimming at V came to 4 bases and at J to 1 base, leaving 7 bases not matched to a gene. CDR1 is LNHDA, CDR2 SQIVND, per germline (reference sequence). The CDR3 loop spans 16 amino acids. CDR3 amino acids: CASSTGGAGGTDTQYF. Written as DNA, the CDR3 is TGTGCCAGTAGTACGGGGGGAGCGGGAGGCACAGATACGCAGTATTTT.

This chain joins TRBV29-1 and TRBJ1-2, with a weak D call TRBD1 (6 bases). Trimming removed 0 bases from V and 4 bases from J, with 12 bases in between. The CDR3 spans 14 residues. Germline values: CDR1 SQVTM, CDR2 ANQGSEA. For the CDR3, the DNA is TGCAGCGTTGAAGAAGGGGGGTTTTCCTATGGCTACACCTTC. Encoded protein: CSVEEGGFSYGYTF. Supplemented by reference TRBV29-1 and TRBJ1-2, the full variable domain reads SAVISQKPSRDICQRGTSLTIQCQVDSQVTMMFWYRQQPGQSLTLIATANQGSEATYESGFVIDKFPISRPNLTFSTLTVSNMSPEDSSIYLCSVEEGGFSYGYTFGSGTRLTVV.

This rearrangement joins TRBV4-3 to TRBJ2-5; D is perhaps TRBD1 (5 bases). This CDR3 comprises 15 residues. V lost 1 base, J lost 0 bases, and 9 bases lay in between. Germline loops: CDR1 LGHNA, CDR2 YSLEER. CDR3 region: CASSQGWGYQETQYF. DNA of the CDR3: TGCGCCAGCAGCCAAGGCTGGGGCTACCAAGAGACCCAGTACTTC.

The rearrangement links TRBV29-1 to TRBJ2-7, with 14 bases aligning to TRBD2. This CDR3 is built from 14 residues. Trimming took 6 bases from V and 0 from J; bases not matched to a gene: 1. Germline CDR1 reads SQVTM; CDR2 reads ANQGSEA. CDR3 DNA sequence: TGCAGCGTGGGGACTAGCGGGAGCTCCTACGAGCAGTACTTC. Its translation: CSVGTSGSSYEQYF.

The chain recombines TRBV25-1 with TRBJ1-5; D uncertain. Germline V gene data show CDR1 as MGHDK and CDR2 as SYGVNS. The V end was cut by 5 bases, the J end by 3 bases, with 17 bases between. The CDR3 runs 16 residues. The CDR3 bases are TGTGCCAGCAGTCTGTTGGTCACCGAGACCAATCAGCCCCAGCATTTT. Translating gives CASSLLVTETNQPQHF.

The gene calls are TRBV7-3 and TRBJ2-1; TRBD1 is a possible D gene (5 bases). CDR3 length equals 13 residues. Germline-derived CDR1 and CDR2 are SGHTA and FQGTGA. Between the trimmed V and J ends, which lost 5 bases and 8 bases, there was a span of 13 bases. Here the CDR3 reads CASSPILGDEQFF. Written as DNA, the CDR3 is TGTGCCAGCAGCCCCATTTTAGGGGATGAGCAGTTCTTC. Filled out from reference TRBV7-3 and TRBJ2-1, the complete variable domain reads GAGVSQTPSNKVTEKGKYVELRCDPISGHTALYWYRQSLGQGPEFLIYFQGTGAADDSGLPNDRFFAVRPEGSVSTLKIQRTERGDSAVYLCASSPILGDEQFFGPGTRLTVL.

This sequence joins TRBV6-6 and TRBJ2-3, with TRBD2 matching over 7 bases. The junction had 4 bases not matched to a gene; V was cut back by 5 bases and J by 2 bases. The CDR3 totals 14 residues. CDR1 is MNHNY, CDR2 SVGAGI, per germline (reference sequence). The DNA for the CDR3 is TGTGCCAGCAGTCCTACTAGCGTCACAGATACGCAGTATTTT. It codes for CASSPTSVTDTQYF.

The chain links TRBV14 to TRBJ2-3, with 8 bases matching TRBD1. The V gene's germline CDR1 is SGHDN and CDR2 FVKESK. J was trimmed by 3 bases and V by 5 bases; bases with no gene match: 7. This CDR3 contains 15 residues. The CDR3 spells CASSLQGVSTDTQYF. CDR3 coding DNA: TGTGCCAGCAGCTTACAGGGGGTCAGTACAGATACGCAGTATTTT.

The chain carries TRBV6-5 and TRBJ2-1; 11 nucleotides align to TRBD2. From germline, CDR1 is MNHEY and CDR2 SVGAGI. V lost 9 bases to trimming and J lost 5 bases; unmatched junction nucleotides: 3. The CDR3 sequence is 13 residues long. The DNA of the CDR3 is TGTGCCAGTAGCGGGGGGGCGGACAATGAGCAGTTCTTC. Encoded protein: CASSGGADNEQFF.

The table lists this clone with a count of one. The rearrangement joins TRBV7-8 to TRBJ2-7; 10 bases map to TRBD1. V was pared by 6 bases and J by 0 bases, with 5 bases of the junction left unmatched. The CDR3 is 15 amino acids. CDR1 SGHVS and CDR2 FQNEAQ come from the germline V gene. The CDR3: CASSLGQGGSYEQYF. CDR3 DNA: TGTGCCAGCAGTCTTGGACAGGGGGGCTCCTACGAGCAGTACTTC.

This rearrangement joins TRBV30 to TRBJ1-6; 8 bases line up with TRBD1. The V gene's germline CDR1 is GTSNPN and CDR2 SVGIG (reference sequence). The CDR3 is made up of 16 amino acids. Trimming removed 3 bases from V and 2 bases from J; junction bases left unmatched: 6. CDR3: CAWSFGQGAYNSPLHF. The CDR3 DNA is TGTGCCTGGAGCTTCGGACAGGGAGCCTATAATTCACCCCTCCACTTT.

The CDR3 spells CASSLAHSGGTNTGELFF. In DNA form, the CDR3 reads TGTGCCAGCAGCTTAGCGCACAGCGGGGGGACGAACACCGGGGAGCTGTTTTTT. The rearrangement joins TRBV7-8 to TRBJ2-2, with TRBD2 matching 9 bases. J lost 0 bases, V lost 0 bases, and 5 bases had no gene match. Germline assignment: CDR1 SGHVS and CDR2 FQNEAQ. CDR3 length: 18 residues.

The chain employs TRBV28 and TRBJ2-2; the match to TRBD2 covers 9 bases. V was pared by 6 bases and J by 10 bases, with 9 bases of the junction left unmatched. CDR1 and CDR2 (germline): MDHEN, SYDVKM. The CDR3 runs to 14 residues. CDR3 sequence reads: CASSPSSGIPELFF. For the CDR3, the DNA is TGTGCCAGCAGCCCCTCTAGCGGGATACCGGAGCTGTTTTTT.

The CDR3: CASSNVTGGNQPQHF. The CDR3 coding sequence is TGTGCCAGCAGCAACGTTACAGGGGGCAATCAGCCCCAGCATTTT. The chain is built from TRBV21-1 and TRBJ1-5; the D call TRBD1 from the table was never checked on the DNA. TRBV21-1 is shown as a pseudogene. This CDR3 region has 15 residues.

The gene calls are TRBV18 and TRBJ2-7; D is uncertain. Per the germline V gene, CDR1 is KGHSH and CDR2 is LQKENI. The V gene lost 3 bases and the J gene lost 5 bases, with 8 bases spanning the gap. The CDR3 spans 12 residues. In DNA, the CDR3 is TGTGCCAGCTCACCTGCCCAAAACGAGCAGTACTTC. The encoded protein is CASSPAQNEQYF.